This T cell receptor beta chain appears in the sequencing data of a study of control samples from healthy donors and cancer patients. TCRdb's copy holds only in-frame clones and misses some; the assay was immunoSEQ multiplex PCR. Among 150,000 or so clones listed, 94% were seen once. Losses at the gene ends were 2 bases for V and 2 bases for J; bases not matched to a gene: 6. CDR1 is KGHSH, CDR2 LQKENI, per germline. The CDR3 sequence is 18 residues long. Concerning this clone: The sample has other DNA sequences that encode this CDR3 too.

V is TRBV18 and J is TRBJ2-2; 12 bases fit TRBD2. Material: blood. The TCR sequence derives from a man aged 35-49 years in good health. Here the CDR3 DNA reads TGTGCCAGCTCACCAGTGACTAGCGGGAGCGTTAACACCGGGGAGCTGTTTTTT. The encoded protein is CASSPVTSGSVNTGELFF.